This T cell receptor (beta chain) was captured by sequencing in a study of OX40 agonist ivuxolimab in advanced cancers. Study at large: Patients undergoing dose escalation presented with hepatocellular carcinoma, melanoma, renal cell or head and neck cancer.

Concerning this clone itself: What it binds is unknown.

Findings and limits, study-wide: Expanded clones were, on average, more numerous among CD8+ T cells than CD4+.

Blood specimens came from baseline, cycle 4 day 1, and cycle 7 day 1. CDR1 is MNHNY, CDR2 SVGAGI, per germline (reference sequence). The CDR3 spans 13 residues. Germline trimming cut 8 bases from V and 5 bases from J; bases unmatched to any gene: 8. Measured with immunoSEQ multiplex PCR; TCRdb has only the in-frame clones, and not every one. Of around 63,000 clones in the sample, more than 80% were seen once. The chain carries TRBV6-6 and TRBJ2-5; 7 nucleotides align to TRBD2. This clonotype was obtained from an adult with an advanced solid tumor such as melanoma, head and neck, liver or kidney cancer. The material sequenced was CD4+ or CD8+ T cells sorted from blood, taken in a trial of the OX40 agonist ivuxolimab. CDR3 bases: TGTGCCAGCCTCAGTGGGGGAGGGGAGACCCAGTACTTC. Translation: CASLSGGGETQYF.